This T cell receptor (beta chain) emerged from a study of beta chain features in type 1 diabetes. The study reverse transcribed the entire isolated RNA, so it sequenced expressed TCRB transcripts. Clones were read by immunoSEQ multiplex PCR, and TCRdb kept only the in-frame ones, dropping some. The data show about 410,000 clones, roughly 14% seen once. A single heparinised blood sample, averaging approximately 110 mL, was obtained per donor. This clone showed up just a few times. What was sequenced was naive CD4+ T cells from blood. The clonotype originates from a man aged 30 to 39 in good health.

The CDR3 DNA sequence: TGTGCCAGCAGCTTCTCCCGGGCCGGAGCCTCCAAAAACATTCAGTACTTC. Its protein is CASSFSRAGASKNIQYF. The chain uses TRBV7-2 and TRBJ2-4, with D hard to call. V lost 3 bases and J lost 2, with 17 bases in between. This CDR3 contains 17 residues. The V gene's germline CDR1 is SGHTA and CDR2 FQGNSA.